These T cell receptor beta chains were read from a single sample in a study of PD-1 blockade in classical Hodgkin lymphoma. This table comes from immunoSEQ multiplex PCR, and its TCRdb copy is limited to in-frame clones, with some not included. Among tens of thousands of clones, roughly nine tenths were seen once, and the ten largest hold approximately 16%. This material consisted of peripheral blood mononuclear cells (PBMCs), taken at baseline. The source is a human donor with classical Hodgkin lymphoma. CDR3s include the opening cysteine and the closing phenylalanine or tryptophan. A D gene is named only where the DNA matches it firmly. For some rows the clone size is stated as once, few or many, or as a class when expanded; others skip it.

J gene: TRBJ1-2
V gene: TRBV18
D gene: TRBD1
clone size: .
CDR3 protein: CASSDVGQGGHYGYTF
CDR3 DNA: TGTGCCAGCTCAGACGTCGGACAGGGAGGCCACTATGGCTACACCTTC

J gene: TRBJ1-5
V gene: TRBV6-5
D gene: .
clone size: .
CDR3 protein: CASARDHYSNQPQHF
CDR3 DNA: TGTGCCAGTGCGCGGGATCACTATAGCAATCAGCCCCAGCATTTT

J gene: TRBJ2-2
V gene: TRBV7-9
D gene: TRBD2
clone size: .
CDR3 protein: CASSSDRGGANTGELFF
CDR3 DNA: TGTGCCAGCAGCTCAGACCGCGGGGGGGCTAACACCGGGGAGCTGTTTTTT

J gene: TRBJ2-3
V gene: TRBV5-5
D gene: .
clone size: once
CDR3 protein: CASSLEVGAGYF
CDR3 DNA: TGTGCCAGCAGCTTGGAAGTGGGGGCTGGGTATTTT

J gene: TRBJ2-6
V gene: TRBV10-1
D gene: .
clone size: once
CDR3 protein: CASSEGRSSSGANVLTF
CDR3 DNA: TGCGCCAGCAGTGAGGGCAGGAGTAGCTCTGGGGCCAACGTCCTGACTTTC

J gene: TRBJ2-5
V gene: TRBV20-1
D gene: .
clone size: .
CDR3 protein: CSAGPGGTQYF
CDR3 DNA: TGCAGTGCTGGTCCTGGGGGGACCCAGTACTTC

J gene: TRBJ2-3
V gene: TRBV6-5
D gene: TRBD2
clone size: .
CDR3 protein: CTTGREEWDTQYF
CDR3 DNA: TGTACTACCGGGCGGGAGGAGTGGGATACGCAGTATTTT

J gene: TRBJ1-1
V gene: TRBV9
D gene: .
clone size: .
CDR3 protein: CASSVGPFRGEAFF
CDR3 DNA: TGTGCCAGCAGCGTTGGCCCTTTCAGAGGTGAAGCTTTCTTT

J gene: TRBJ2-7
V gene: TRBV29-1
D gene: .
clone size: .
CDR3 protein: CSALGDGAYEQYF
CDR3 DNA: TGCAGCGCCCTCGGGGACGGGGCCTACGAGCAGTACTTC

J gene: TRBJ2-7
V gene: TRBV5-5
D gene: .
clone size: .
CDR3 protein: CASSLTRYEQYF
CDR3 DNA: TGTGCCAGCAGCCTGACCAGATACGAGCAGTACTTC

J gene: TRBJ1-5
V gene: TRBV6-5
D gene: .
clone size: once
CDR3 protein: CASSYSSRLDQPQHF
CDR3 DNA: TGTGCCAGCAGTTACTCGAGCAGACTCGATCAGCCCCAGCATTTT

J gene: TRBJ1-2
V gene: TRBV10-3
D gene: .
clone size: .
CDR3 protein: CAISDTGPRAGYGYTF
CDR3 DNA: TGTGCCATCAGTGATACAGGGCCGCGGGCTGGCTATGGCTACACCTTC

J gene: TRBJ2-7
V gene: TRBV6-1
D gene: .
clone size: .
CDR3 protein: CASRLTGSYEQYF
CDR3 DNA: TGTGCCAGCAGGCTTACGGGGTCCTACGAGCAGTACTTC

J gene: TRBJ1-3
V gene: TRBV7-2
D gene: .
clone size: .
CDR3 protein: CASSPVLSGNTIYF
CDR3 DNA: TGTGCCAGCAGCCCAGTCCTCTCTGGAAACACCATATATTTT

J gene: TRBJ1-2
V gene: TRBV25-1
D gene: .
clone size: once
CDR3 protein: CASSDDALRGYTF
CDR3 DNA: TGTGCCAGCAGTGACGACGCGCTTCGAGGCTACACCTTC

J gene: TRBJ2-1
V gene: TRBV19
D gene: TRBD2
clone size: .
CDR3 protein: CASSKLAGGPGEQFF
CDR3 DNA: TGTGCCAGTAGTAAACTAGCGGGGGGGCCGGGTGAGCAGTTCTTC

J gene: TRBJ2-7
V gene: TRBV9
D gene: .
clone size: .
CDR3 protein: CASSSGDSYEQYF
CDR3 DNA: TGTGCCAGCAGCTCGGGGGACTCCTACGAGCAGTACTTC

J gene: TRBJ2-1
V gene: TRBV30
D gene: TRBD2
clone size: .
CDR3 protein: CAWSAPGGARVF
CDR3 DNA: TGTGCCTGGAGTGCTCCCGGGGGGGCGAGGGTCTTC

J gene: TRBJ1-5
V gene: TRBV27
D gene: TRBD1
clone size: .
CDR3 protein: CASSPTGVYSNQPQHF
CDR3 DNA: TGTGCCAGCAGCCCTACAGGGGTTTATAGCAATCAGCCCCAGCATTTT

J gene: TRBJ1-5
V gene: TRBV19
D gene: .
clone size: .
CDR3 protein: CASNSQPQHF
CDR3 DNA: TGTGCCAGTAATTCCCAGCCCCAGCATTTT

J gene: TRBJ1-5
V gene: TRBV2
D gene: .
clone size: .
CDR3 protein: CASSEVRNQPQHF
CDR3 DNA: TGTGCCAGCAGTGAGGTAAGGAATCAGCCCCAGCATTTT

J gene: TRBJ1-2
V gene: TRBV27
D gene: .
clone size: .
CDR3 protein: CASSGVGQVRFRYGYTF
CDR3 DNA: TGTGCCAGCAGCGGGGTGGGGCAGGTTAGGTTTCGCTATGGCTACACCTTC

J gene: TRBJ2-7
V gene: TRBV10-3
D gene: .
clone size: .
CDR3 protein: CAISESGDYEQYF
CDR3 DNA: TGTGCCATCAGTGAGTCTGGAGACTACGAGCAGTACTTC

J gene: TRBJ1-6
V gene: TRBV4-1
D gene: .
clone size: .
CDR3 protein: CASSYQANSPLHF
CDR3 DNA: TGCGCCAGCAGCTACCAAGCCAATTCACCCCTCCACTTT

J gene: TRBJ1-4
V gene: TRBV10-3
D gene: TRBD1
clone size: .
CDR3 protein: CAISGRQGTNEKLFF
CDR3 DNA: TGTGCCATCAGTGGGCGACAGGGAACTAATGAAAAACTGTTTTTT

J gene: TRBJ1-4
V gene: TRBV30
D gene: .
clone size: .
CDR3 protein: CAWSTNLGEKLFF
CDR3 DNA: TGTGCCTGGAGTACGAACCTGGGTGAAAAACTGTTTTTT

J gene: TRBJ1-3
V gene: TRBV11-2
D gene: .
clone size: .
CDR3 protein: CASIPSPGSGNTIYF
CDR3 DNA: TGTGCCAGCATCCCGTCCCCAGGCTCTGGAAACACCATATATTTT